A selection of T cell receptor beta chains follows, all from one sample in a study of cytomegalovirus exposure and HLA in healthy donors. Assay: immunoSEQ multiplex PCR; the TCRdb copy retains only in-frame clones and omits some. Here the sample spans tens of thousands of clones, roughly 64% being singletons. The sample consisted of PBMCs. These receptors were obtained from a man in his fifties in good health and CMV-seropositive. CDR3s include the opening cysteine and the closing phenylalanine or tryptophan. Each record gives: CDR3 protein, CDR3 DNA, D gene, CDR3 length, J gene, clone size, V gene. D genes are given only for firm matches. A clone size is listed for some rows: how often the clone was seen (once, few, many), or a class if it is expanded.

CDR3aa: CASSWEGQGADYGYTF
CDR3nt: TGCGCCAGCAGCTGGGAAGGACAGGGGGCGGACTATGGCTACACCTTC
d_gene: TRBD1
len: 16
j_gene: TRBJ1-2
abundance: NA
v_gene: TRBV5-1

CDR3aa: CAWSAGTGGGQETQYF
CDR3nt: TGTGCCTGGAGTGCCGGGACAGGGGGAGGGCAAGAGACCCAGTACTTC
d_gene: TRBD1
len: 16
j_gene: TRBJ2-5
abundance: NA
v_gene: TRBV30

CDR3aa: CAWSVREYNEQFF
CDR3nt: TGTGCCTGGAGTGTACGGGAGTACAATGAGCAGTTCTTC
d_gene: NA
len: 13
j_gene: TRBJ2-1
abundance: few
v_gene: TRBV30

CDR3aa: CASSLGSQGYEQYF
CDR3nt: TGTGCCAGCAGCTTAGGATCCCAGGGCTACGAGCAGTACTTC
d_gene: NA
len: 14
j_gene: TRBJ2-7
abundance: few
v_gene: TRBV7-8

CDR3aa: CASSLGGADTQYF
CDR3nt: TGTGCCAGCAGCTTAGGGGGCGCAGATACGCAGTATTTT
d_gene: NA
len: 13
j_gene: TRBJ2-3
abundance: NA
v_gene: TRBV11-2

CDR3aa: CASSLVAGFSSYTF
CDR3nt: TGTGCCAGCAGCTTAGTCGCGGGGTTCTCCAGCTACACCTTC
d_gene: NA
len: 14
j_gene: TRBJ1-2
abundance: NA
v_gene: TRBV11-2

CDR3aa: CASSSRTGHYGYTF
CDR3nt: TGTGCCAGCAGTTCCCGGACAGGACACTATGGCTACACCTTC
d_gene: TRBD1
len: 14
j_gene: TRBJ1-2
abundance: NA
v_gene: TRBV6-1

CDR3aa: CASSPEVSNQPQHF
CDR3nt: TGTGCCAGCAGCCCCGAGGTGAGCAATCAGCCCCAGCATTTT
d_gene: NA
len: 14
j_gene: TRBJ1-5
abundance: NA
v_gene: TRBV7-6

CDR3aa: CASSVAARGLSIGEQFF
CDR3nt: TGTGCCAGCAGCGTAGCTGCTCGGGGACTCTCCATCGGTGAGCAGTTCTTC
d_gene: NA
len: 17
j_gene: TRBJ2-1
abundance: NA
v_gene: TRBV9

CDR3aa: CASRNTGVREEKLFF
CDR3nt: TGCGCCAGCAGGAATACGGGGGTTAGAGAGGAAAAACTGTTTTTT
d_gene: NA
len: 15
j_gene: TRBJ1-4
abundance: few
v_gene: TRBV4-3

CDR3aa: CASSQDHELANYGYTF
CDR3nt: TGTGCCAGCAGCCAAGATCACGAGTTAGCTAACTATGGCTACACCTTC
d_gene: NA
len: 16
j_gene: TRBJ1-2
abundance: NA
v_gene: TRBV4-2

CDR3aa: CASSKDRGPTEAFF
CDR3nt: TGTGCCAGCAGTAAAGACAGGGGGCCCACTGAAGCTTTCTTT
d_gene: TRBD1
len: 14
j_gene: TRBJ1-1
abundance: NA
v_gene: TRBV27

CDR3aa: CAWGGTGYTNYGYTF
CDR3nt: TGTGCCTGGGGCGGGACAGGGTACACTAACTATGGCTACACCTTC
d_gene: TRBD1
len: 15
j_gene: TRBJ1-2
abundance: NA
v_gene: TRBV30

CDR3aa: CASSSWASGNTIYF
CDR3nt: TGTGCCAGCAGCTCATGGGCCTCTGGAAACACCATATATTTT
d_gene: NA
len: 14
j_gene: TRBJ1-3
abundance: NA
v_gene: TRBV7-9

CDR3aa: CASSDIRGSIGTDTQYF
CDR3nt: TGTGCCAGCAGCGACATCAGGGGAAGCATCGGCACAGATACGCAGTATTTT
d_gene: NA
len: 17
j_gene: TRBJ2-3
abundance: NA
v_gene: TRBV2

CDR3aa: CASSPRAGNEKLFF
CDR3nt: TGTGCCAGCAGCCCACGGGCGGGGAATGAAAAACTGTTTTTT
d_gene: NA
len: 14
j_gene: TRBJ1-4
abundance: NA
v_gene: TRBV7-9

CDR3aa: CASSLRTGINSPLHF
CDR3nt: TGTGCCAGCAGCCTTCGGACAGGCATCAATTCACCCCTCCACTTT
d_gene: TRBD1
len: 15
j_gene: TRBJ1-6
abundance: few
v_gene: TRBV4-2

CDR3aa: CASSLQTGNGYTF
CDR3nt: TGCGCCAGCAGCCTTCAGACAGGGAATGGCTACACCTTC
d_gene: TRBD1
len: 13
j_gene: TRBJ1-2
abundance: NA
v_gene: TRBV5-1

CDR3aa: CASSPLGRGSLSYEQYF
CDR3nt: TGCGCCAGCAGCCCCCTAGGCAGGGGGTCTCTCTCCTACGAGCAGTACTTC
d_gene: TRBD1
len: 17
j_gene: TRBJ2-7
abundance: few
v_gene: TRBV4-1

CDR3aa: CASSVRQGADEKLFF
CDR3nt: TGTGCCAGCAGCGTAAGACAGGGGGCAGATGAAAAACTGTTTTTT
d_gene: TRBD1
len: 15
j_gene: TRBJ1-4
abundance: NA
v_gene: TRBV9

CDR3aa: CASRSGTGLLKNIQYF
CDR3nt: TGTGCAAGTCGCTCCGGGACAGGGCTCCTAAAAAACATTCAGTACTTC
d_gene: NA
len: 16
j_gene: TRBJ2-4
abundance: NA
v_gene: TRBV12-2

CDR3aa: CASAPSGARDTQYF
CDR3nt: TGTGCCAGCGCCCCTAGCGGGGCGCGGGATACGCAGTATTTT
d_gene: TRBD2
len: 14
j_gene: TRBJ2-3
abundance: few
v_gene: TRBV7-2

CDR3aa: CASSKDRVLAGNTIYF
CDR3nt: TGTGCCAGCAGTAAAGACAGGGTGTTGGCTGGAAACACCATATATTTT
d_gene: TRBD1
len: 16
j_gene: TRBJ1-3
abundance: NA
v_gene: TRBV28

CDR3aa: CASSLRLGRLADSPLHF
CDR3nt: TGTGCCAGCAGCTTGCGGTTGGGGAGGCTGGCGGATTCACCCCTCCACTTT
d_gene: NA
len: 17
j_gene: TRBJ1-6
abundance: NA
v_gene: TRBV7-2

CDR3aa: CASSSIRGSYGYTF
CDR3nt: TGTGCCAGCAGCTCAATCAGGGGAAGCTATGGCTACACCTTC
d_gene: NA
len: 14
j_gene: TRBJ1-2
abundance: NA
v_gene: TRBV28

CDR3aa: CASRQGAQNTEAFF
CDR3nt: TGTGCCAGCCGACAGGGGGCGCAGAACACTGAAGCTTTCTTT
d_gene: TRBD1
len: 14
j_gene: TRBJ1-1
abundance: NA
v_gene: TRBV6-6

CDR3aa: CASSEKGLEGNEQFF
CDR3nt: TGTGCCAGCAGTGAGAAGGGTCTAGAGGGAAATGAGCAGTTCTTC
d_gene: NA
len: 15
j_gene: TRBJ2-1
abundance: few
v_gene: TRBV6-4